The 26 T cell receptor beta chains below come from one sample, sequenced in a study of shared clonotypes between healthy human individuals. CD45RO-negative CD8 cells positively selected for CCR7 made up the naive population, which excluded terminally differentiated effector memory CD45RA+ cells. The protocol was immunoSEQ multiplex PCR, while the TCRdb copy is restricted to in-frame clones and leaves out a portion. The table has about 2.1 million clones, about 92% seen once; the top ten hold about 1.5%. The sequencing input was naive CD8+ T cells from PBMCs. The receptors originated from a man between 18 and 35 years old in good health. Some clones in this sample may be carry-over from other donors' samples.

The gene calls are TRBV28 and TRBJ2-5; D may correspond to TRBD1 or TRBD2 (6 bases each). Germline lookup yields CDR1 MDHEN and CDR2 SYDVKM. Trimming pared 3 bases from V and 7 bases from J, leaving 9 bases between. This CDR3 is built from 12 residues. The CDR3 region has the DNA TGTGCCAGCAGTTTCGGAGGGGGGACCCAGTACTTC. Translation gives CASSFGGGTQYF.

The rearrangement uses TRBV7-2 and TRBJ1-1; D might be TRBD1 (6 bases). Germline V gene data show CDR1 as SGHTA and CDR2 as FQGNSA. The CDR3 length is 17 residues. The V gene lost 4 bases and the J gene lost 1 base, with 19 bases spanning the gap. This chain's CDR3 is CASSSRQDPLQNTEAFF. In DNA form, the CDR3 reads TGTGCCAGCAGCTCCCGACAGGACCCCCTCCAGAACACTGAAGCTTTCTTT.

With respect to this clone: This CDR3 is also generated by other DNA sequences in the sample. The V and J genes are TRBV2 and TRBJ2-3, with TRBD2 as a possible D gene (5 bases). The CDR3 covers 15 residues. CDR1 and CDR2 from the germline V gene are SNHLY and FYNNEI. V lost 1 base to trimming and J lost 0 bases, with 8 bases between them. The chain's CDR3 is CASSEGLASTDTQYF. The DNA for the CDR3 is TGTGCCAGCAGTGAAGGGCTAGCTAGCACAGATACGCAGTATTTT.

The chain recombines TRBV28 with TRBJ2-1; D is perhaps TRBD1 (6 bases). The V end was cut by 3 bases, the J end by 6 bases, with 9 bases between. The CDR3 totals 13 residues. Germline CDR1 reads MDHEN; CDR2 reads SYDVKM. The CDR3 DNA reads TGTGCCAGCAGTTTTTCCAGGGGCAATGAGCAGTTCTTC. Residues: CASSFSRGNEQFF. Complete variable domain (other parts from reference TRBV28 and TRBJ2-1): DVKVTQSSRYLVKRTGEKVFLECVQDMDHENMFWYRQDPGLGLRLIYFSYDVKMKEKGDIPEGYSVSREKKERFSLILESASTNQTSMYLCASSFSRGNEQFFGPGTRLTVL.

The chain has TRBV7-8 and TRBJ2-7, with D possibly being TRBD2 (6 bases). In germline, CDR1 is SGHVS, CDR2 FQNEAQ. This CDR3 is built from 15 residues. The V end was cut by 5 bases, the J end by 3 bases, with 17 bases between. The CDR3 loop reads CASSVGRDLSYEQYF. DNA of the CDR3: TGTGCCAGCAGCGTAGGAAGGGACTTGAGCTACGAGCAGTACTTC.

V gene TRBV6-1 combines with J gene TRBJ1-2, with D possibly matching TRBD1 (5 bases). In germline, CDR1 is MNHNS, CDR2 SASEGT. Trimming took 11 bases from V and 1 from J, leaving 8 bases between them. This CDR3 is 11 amino acids long. The CDR3 sequence: CAPRVNYGYTF. The CDR3 nucleotides read TGTGCCCCCAGGGTTAACTATGGCTACACCTTC.

The chain's CDR3 is CASSLVNPPGISEQYF. The CDR3 bases are TGTGCCAGCAGCTTAGTCAATCCACCCGGGATATCAGAGCAGTACTTC. The chain joins TRBV7-6 to TRBJ2-7; weak D call: TRBD2 (5 bases). The CDR3 is 16 amino acids. In germline, CDR1 is SGHVS, CDR2 FNYEAQ. V lost 1 base to trimming and J lost 7 bases, with 20 bases between them. Supplemented by reference TRBV7-6 and TRBJ2-7, the full variable domain reads GAGVSQSPRYKVTKRGQDVALRCDPISGHVSLYWYRQALGQGPEFLTYFNYEAQQDKSGLPNDRFSAERPEGSISTLTIQRTEQRDSAMYRCASSLVNPPGISEQYFGPGTRLTVT.

This clone has a single count. This chain uses TRBV19 with TRBJ2-1, with 10 bases aligning to TRBD2. Per germline, CDR1 LNHDA and CDR2 SQIVND (reference sequence). The ends lost 4 bases at V and 1 base at J; junction bases unmatched: 1. The CDR3 is made up of 15 amino acids. The CDR3 here is CASSKLAGSYNEQFF. Written as DNA, the CDR3 is TGTGCCAGTAGTAAACTAGCGGGATCCTACAATGAGCAGTTCTTC.

This clone was counted a few times. This chain uses TRBV6-1 with TRBJ2-3; D is uncertain. The V end lost 1 base, the J end lost 8 bases, and 13 bases lay between the germline ends. The CDR3 consists of 14 residues. Germline V gives CDR1 MNHNS, CDR2 SASEGT. The chain's CDR3 is CASSEDPGFGTQYF. DNA of the CDR3: TGTGCCAGCAGTGAAGACCCTGGCTTCGGTACGCAGTATTTT.

The chain links TRBV4-3 to TRBJ2-7, with D perhaps TRBD2 (6 bases). The CDR3 is 13 residues long. Trimming cost V 4 bases and J 2 bases, with 9 bases left between them. In germline, CDR1 is LGHNA, CDR2 YSLEER. CDR3 residues: CASSLGLTYEQYF. In nucleotides, the CDR3 is TGCGCCAGCAGCCTGGGACTTACCTACGAGCAGTACTTC.

The chain has TRBV9 and TRBJ2-7; 8 bases line up with TRBD1. J was trimmed by 0 bases and V by 4 bases; bases with no gene match: 9. This CDR3 has 16 residues. CDR1 and CDR2 from the germline V gene are SGDLS and YYNGEE. CDR3 DNA: TGTGCCAGCAGCTTTTCCAGGACAGGGAGCTCCTACGAGCAGTACTTC. It yields the protein CASSFSRTGSSYEQYF. The complete variable domain, with remaining parts taken from reference TRBV9 and TRBJ2-7, reads DSGVTQTPKHLITATGQRVTLRCSPRSGDLSVYWYQQSLDQGLQFLIQYYNGEERAKGNILERFSAQQFPDLHSELNLSSLELGDSALYFCASSFSRTGSSYEQYFGPGTRLTVT.

The chain links TRBV2 to TRBJ2-2; 15 bases are shared with TRBD2. This CDR3 region has 20 residues. The V and J ends lost 4 bases and 1 base, in that order; junction bases with no gene match: 10. The V gene's germline CDR1 is SNHLY and CDR2 FYNNEI. CDR3 region: CASSVGLAGGDLVNTGELFF. The CDR3 nucleotides are TGTGCCAGCAGTGTGGGACTAGCGGGAGGTGATTTAGTGAACACCGGGGAGCTGTTTTTT.

In regard to this clone: Other DNA sequences in the same sample also yield this CDR3. The J gene is TRBJ2-5, the V gene TRBV27; D possibly corresponds to TRBD2 (6 bases). This CDR3 has 14 amino acids. Germline loops: CDR1 MNHEY, CDR2 SMNVEV (reference sequence). Trimming shortened V by 5 bases and J by 3 bases, and 13 bases separated the two germline ends. This CDR3 reads CASSGTGVEETQYF. The CDR3 nucleotides read TGTGCCAGCAGTGGAACGGGAGTGGAAGAGACCCAGTACTTC.

This clone has a single count. This chain links TRBV11-3 with TRBJ2-3, with a weak D call TRBD2 (6 bases). The CDR3 is 15 amino acids. Trimming removed 4 bases from V and 2 bases from J, with 13 bases in between. CDR1 is SGHNT and CDR2 is YENEEA in the germline V gene. This CDR3 reads CASSYQAGNTDTQYF. The CDR3 DNA sequence: TGTGCCAGCAGCTACCAGGCGGGAAACACAGATACGCAGTATTTT.

This clone was recorded only once. The chain employs TRBV5-3 and TRBJ2-2; perhaps TRBD2 as D (5 bases). TRBV5-3 is annotated as an ORF whose role is uncertain. This CDR3 comprises 16 residues. The germline V and J ends were trimmed by 5 bases and 0 bases, with 14 bases remaining between them. The CDR3 protein is CARRPLARPNTGELFF. The DNA of the CDR3 is TGTGCCAGAAGACCCCTAGCCCGACCGAACACCGGGGAGCTGTTTTTT.

The rearrangement links TRBV7-9 to TRBJ1-2; D unresolved. The CDR3 consists of 15 residues. Trimming shortened V by 0 bases and J by 7 bases, and 15 bases separated the two germline ends. Germline loops: CDR1 SEHNR, CDR2 FQNEAQ (reference sequence). Here the CDR3 reads CASSLAPSGDAGYTF. CDR3 sequence (DNA): TGTGCCAGCAGCTTAGCCCCTTCGGGAGATGCTGGCTACACCTTC. Combining the CDR3 with reference TRBV7-9 and TRBJ1-2 gives the whole variable domain DTGVSQNPRHKITKRGQNVTFRCDPISEHNRLYWYRQTLGQGPEFLTYFQNEAQLEKSRLLSDRFSAERPKGSFSTLEIQRTEQGDSAMYLCASSLAPSGDAGYTFGSGTRLTVV.

The chain combines TRBV7-9 with TRBJ2-3; no clear D gene. CDR1 is SEHNR, CDR2 FQNEAQ, per germline (reference sequence). The CDR3 extends over 18 amino acids. Trimming cost V 5 bases and J 0 bases, with 21 bases left between them. CDR3 in amino acids: CASSPPGFLQSSTDTQYF. For the CDR3, the DNA is TGTGCCAGCAGCCCCCCCGGGTTCTTGCAGAGTAGCACAGATACGCAGTATTTT.

This chain joins TRBV7-6 and TRBJ1-1; TRBD1 matches 8 bases. The germline CDR1 and CDR2 sequences are SGHVS and FNYEAQ. The ends lost 5 bases at V and 0 bases at J; junction bases unmatched: 8. This CDR3 has 16 amino acids. The CDR3 DNA follows: TGTGCCAGCAGCCTACGACAGGGGCGTTTGAACACTGAAGCTTTCTTT. Translation gives CASSLRQGRLNTEAFF. Drawing the rest from reference TRBV7-6 and TRBJ1-1, the complete variable domain is GAGVSQSPRYKVTKRGQDVALRCDPISGHVSLYWYRQALGQGPEFLTYFNYEAQQDKSGLPNDRFSAERPEGSISTLTIQRTEQRDSAMYRCASSLRQGRLNTEAFFGQGTRLTVV.

The V call is TRBV28, the J call TRBJ1-2; TRBD1 is a possible D gene (6 bases). Germline V gives CDR1 MDHEN, CDR2 SYDVKM. The V end lost 4 bases, the J end lost 10 bases, and 19 bases lay between the germline ends. The CDR3 runs 14 residues. The CDR3 loop is CASSSPHRADHYTF. For the CDR3, the DNA is TGTGCCAGCAGTTCCCCTCACAGGGCTGATCACTACACCTTC.

Note on this clone: This clone may be a read error of a much larger clone one base away. This sample includes further DNA sequences coding for the same CDR3. The chain links TRBV19 to TRBJ1-1; tentative D call: TRBD1 (5 bases). The CDR3 is made up of 12 amino acids. Germline lookup yields CDR1 LNHDA and CDR2 SQIVND (reference sequence). Trimming cost V 3 bases and J 5 bases, with 7 bases left between them. The chain's CDR3 is CASSIWGTEAFF. DNA of the CDR3: TGTGCCAGTAGTATTTGGGGGACTGAAGCTTTCTTT.

On this clone: The same CDR3 also results from other DNA sequences found in this sample. The chain employs TRBV7-9 and TRBJ2-7; 9 bases are a match to TRBD1. The CDR3 contains 15 residues. Germline values: CDR1 SEHNR, CDR2 FQNEAQ (reference sequence). Unmatched junction bases numbered 5, after V lost 5 bases and J lost 0 bases. This CDR3 reads CASSPRDRDSYEQYF. The DNA of the CDR3 is TGTGCCAGCAGCCCCCGGGACAGGGACTCCTACGAGCAGTACTTC.

This CDR3 is CASSLTASNYGYTF. For the CDR3, the DNA is TGTGCCAGCAGCTTAACAGCGTCCAACTATGGCTACACCTTC. This chain uses TRBV7-3 with TRBJ1-2; no clear D gene. Germline CDR1 and CDR2: SGHTA and FQGTGA. Trimming stripped 0 bases from V and 2 bases from J, with 7 bases between. The CDR3 sequence is 14 residues long.

This chain joins TRBV9 and TRBJ2-2, with a tentative D call TRBD2 (7 bases). Trimming took off 0 bases at V and 6 bases at J, with 9 bases between the two ends. Germline loops: CDR1 SGDLS, CDR2 YYNGEE. The CDR3 totals 14 residues. CDR3 region: CASSVGGGPGELFF. The CDR3 DNA sequence: TGTGCCAGCAGCGTAGGCGGGGGCCCCGGGGAGCTGTTTTTT.

The chain joins TRBV9 to TRBJ2-2; TRBD1 or TRBD2 may be the D gene (5 bases each). The V and J ends lost 0 bases and 7 bases respectively, with 16 bases between them. Looked up from germline, CDR1 is SGDLS and CDR2 is YYNGEE. CDR3 length: 16 residues. CDR3 coding DNA: TGTGCCAGCAGCGTAGAGACAGCGGTGGAACGCGGGGAGCTGTTTTTT. Protein product: CASSVETAVERGELFF.

The V and J genes are TRBV7-9 and TRBJ2-7; perhaps TRBD1 as D (5 bases). The CDR3 is 14 residues long. V was trimmed by 2 bases and J by 2 bases, leaving 10 bases between them. The V gene's germline CDR1 is SEHNR and CDR2 FQNEAQ (reference sequence). In DNA form, the CDR3 reads TGTGCCAGCAGCTTAAGGGGAAAGCCCTACGAGCAGTACTTC. It specifies CASSLRGKPYEQYF.

The genes are TRBV5-1 and TRBJ2-5, with 8 bases fitting TRBD2. This CDR3 region has 16 residues. Germline CDR1 SGHRS, CDR2 YFSETQ. V gave up 0 bases and J gave up 5 bases; unmatched junction bases: 9. In DNA, the CDR3 is TGCGCCAGCAGCTTGGCTTGGCTAGCGGGCCGGGAGACCCAGTACTTC. Translation: CASSLAWLAGRETQYF.